These 8 T cell receptor beta chains were all obtained from the same sample, sequenced in a study of T-cell memory formation after mild COVID-19 (dated by TCRdb to about 2021). Library creation used 5' RACE. The sample was run on an Illumina NovaSeq 6000. The public reads were quality trimmed at Q25 with fastp and then assembled into clones with MiXCR by TCRdb, keeping productive beta chains. Each record represents a unique CDR3 protein, reported with the most common genes and DNA among its rows. The sample has hundreds of thousands of distinct CDR3 sequences on record, around a sixth of them singletons. The ten largest clones take up 20% to 25% of the sample. The sequenced sample consisted of PBMCs or a T cell subset sorted from them (not recorded which). These receptors were taken from a man in his late teens or twenties who had mild COVID-19 (a few samples of this study predate the infection). The sample titles of this study are shuffled in the database, so cell type and time point are left out; the donor was told from shared clones.

The chain employs TRBV28 and TRBJ1-2; tentatively, D is TRBD1 (5 bases). Germline V gene data show CDR1 as MDHEN and CDR2 as SYDVKM. This CDR3 region has 12 residues. Trimming stripped 3 bases from V and 4 bases from J, with 6 bases between. The CDR3 sequence: CASSFRGYGYTF. The CDR3 bases are TGTGCCAGCAGTTTTAGGGGCTATGGCTACACCTTC.

This clonotype has more than one count but fewer than ten. The chain combines TRBV4-1 with TRBJ2-3; 15 bases line up with TRBD2. This CDR3 is built from 16 residues. Germline V gene sequence: CDR1 MGHRA, CDR2 YSYEKL. V gave up 2 bases and J gave up 6 bases; unmatched junction bases: 3. CDR3 protein: CASSQPGTSGGDTQYF. The DNA of the CDR3 is TGCGCCAGCAGCCAACCCGGGACTAGCGGGGGGGATACGCAGTATTTT.

This clonotype was counted at least ten times. The V and J genes are TRBV5-1 and TRBJ2-7, with D tentatively TRBD1 (5 bases). The CDR3 contains 15 residues. Trimming took off 0 bases at V and 0 bases at J, with 10 bases between the two ends. CDR1 and CDR2 (germline): SGHRS, YFSETQ. The CDR3 is CASSLGQPNSYEQYF. For the CDR3, the DNA is TGCGCCAGCAGCTTGGGACAGCCGAACTCCTACGAGCAGTACTTC.

This clonotype was seen more than once but under ten times. The chain couples TRBV6-2 or TRBV6-3 to TRBJ1-1; D is undetermined. Trimming cost V 1 base and J 10 bases, with 7 bases left between them. This CDR3 is built from 11 residues. CDR1 MNHEY and CDR2 SVGEGT come from the germline V gene. CDR3 sequence reads: CASSYWGSAFF. Written as DNA, the CDR3 is TGTGCCAGCAGTTACTGGGGTTCAGCTTTCTTT.

This clonotype was observed many times. The CDR3 DNA sequence: TGCGCCAGCAGCCAGGGGGGCGGCTCCTACAATGAGCAGTTCTTC. Its translation: CASSQGGGSYNEQFF. The V call is TRBV5-1, the J call TRBJ2-1; D is possibly TRBD1 (7 bases). The V end was cut by 4 bases, the J end by 0 bases, with 11 bases between. CDR3 length: 15 residues. The V gene's germline CDR1 is SGHRS and CDR2 YFSETQ.

The chain has TRBV12-3 or TRBV12-4 and TRBJ1-1; D gene unclear. The V end lost 3 bases, the J end lost 1 base, and 12 bases lay between the germline ends. The CDR3 covers 15 residues. The CDR3 DNA sequence: TGTGCCAGCAGTTTCCAGGACTTCCCGAACACTGAAGCTTTCTTT. Encoded protein: CASSFQDFPNTEAFF.

Here the CDR3 reads CATSRVGSGGAGSYNEQFF. CDR3 in DNA: TGTGCCACCAGCAGAGTCGGTAGCGGGGGGGCCGGTTCCTACAATGAGCAGTTCTTC. The chain employs TRBV15 and TRBJ2-1; 11 bases match TRBD2. The CDR3 has 19 residues. The trim removed 1 base at V and 1 base at J, leaving 9 bases unmatched. Germline V gene sequence: CDR1 LNHNV, CDR2 YYDKDF (reference sequence).

This clonotype came up a few times. This chain links TRBV20-1 with TRBJ2-7; tentatively, D is TRBD1 (6 bases). The CDR3 sequence is 14 residues long. Per germline, CDR1 DFQATT and CDR2 SNEGSKA (reference sequence). V was cut by 4 bases and J by 0 bases, with 13 bases left in between. The CDR3 reads CSAKGHPDSYEQYF. DNA for the CDR3: TGCAGTGCTAAGGGACATCCGGACTCCTACGAGCAGTACTTC.